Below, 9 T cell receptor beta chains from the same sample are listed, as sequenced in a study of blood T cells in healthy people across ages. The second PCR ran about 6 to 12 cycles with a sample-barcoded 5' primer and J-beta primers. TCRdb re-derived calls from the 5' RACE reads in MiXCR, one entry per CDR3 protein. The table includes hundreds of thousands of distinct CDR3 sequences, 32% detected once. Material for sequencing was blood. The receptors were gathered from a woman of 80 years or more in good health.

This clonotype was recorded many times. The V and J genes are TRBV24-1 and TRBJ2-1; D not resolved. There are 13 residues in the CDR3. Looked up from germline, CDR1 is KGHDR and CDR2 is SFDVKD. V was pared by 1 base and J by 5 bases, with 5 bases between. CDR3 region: CATSDLFDNEQFF. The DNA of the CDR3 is TGTGCCACCAGTGATTTATTCGACAATGAGCAGTTCTTC.

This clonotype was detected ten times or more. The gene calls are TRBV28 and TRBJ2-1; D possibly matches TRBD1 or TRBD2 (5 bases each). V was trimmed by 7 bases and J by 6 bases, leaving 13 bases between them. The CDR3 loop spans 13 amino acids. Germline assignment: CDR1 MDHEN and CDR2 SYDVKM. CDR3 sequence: CASTTGQPNEQFF. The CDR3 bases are TGTGCCAGCACCACGGGGCAACCCAATGAGCAGTTCTTC.

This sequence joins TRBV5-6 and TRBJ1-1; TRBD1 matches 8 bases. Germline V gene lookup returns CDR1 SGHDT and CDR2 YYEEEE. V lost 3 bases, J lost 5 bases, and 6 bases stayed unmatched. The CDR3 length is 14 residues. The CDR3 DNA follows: TGTGCCAGCAGCTGGGCAGGGGGCCTGACTGAAGCTTTCTTT. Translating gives CASSWAGGLTEAFF.

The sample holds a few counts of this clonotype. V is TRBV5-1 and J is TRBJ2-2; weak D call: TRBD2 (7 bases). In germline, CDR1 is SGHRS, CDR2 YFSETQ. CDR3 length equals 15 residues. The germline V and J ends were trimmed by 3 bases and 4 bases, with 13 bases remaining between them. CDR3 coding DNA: TGCGCCAGCAGCTCTGCGGGGGCCCCCACCGGGGAGCTGTTTTTT. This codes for CASSSAGAPTGELFF. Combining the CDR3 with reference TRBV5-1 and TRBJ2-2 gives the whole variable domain KAGVTQTPRYLIKTRGQQVTLSCSPISGHRSVSWYQQTPGQGLQFLFEYFSETQRNKGNFPGRFSGRQFSNSRSEMNVSTLELGDSALYLCASSSAGAPTGELFFGEGSRLTVL.

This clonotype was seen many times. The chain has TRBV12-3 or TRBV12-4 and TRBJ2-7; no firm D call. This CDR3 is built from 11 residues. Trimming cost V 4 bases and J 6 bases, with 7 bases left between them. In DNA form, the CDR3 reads TGTGCCAGCAGTTCTTACTCCGAGCAGTACTTC. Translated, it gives CASSSYSEQYF.

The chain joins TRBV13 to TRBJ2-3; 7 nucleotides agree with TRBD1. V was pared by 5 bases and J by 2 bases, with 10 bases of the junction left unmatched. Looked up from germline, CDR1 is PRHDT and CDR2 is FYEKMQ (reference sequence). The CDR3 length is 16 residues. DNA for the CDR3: TGTGCCAGCAGCCGCGGCCCGGGACAGATCACAGATACGCAGTATTTT. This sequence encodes CASSRGPGQITDTQYF.

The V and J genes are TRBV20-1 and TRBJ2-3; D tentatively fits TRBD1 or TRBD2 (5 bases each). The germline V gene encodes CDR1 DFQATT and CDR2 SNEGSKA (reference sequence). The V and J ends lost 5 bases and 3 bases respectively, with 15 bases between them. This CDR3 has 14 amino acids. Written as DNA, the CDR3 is TGCAGTGCTGCCCGGGGCCCGTGGACAGATACGCAGTATTTT. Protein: CSAARGPWTDTQYF.

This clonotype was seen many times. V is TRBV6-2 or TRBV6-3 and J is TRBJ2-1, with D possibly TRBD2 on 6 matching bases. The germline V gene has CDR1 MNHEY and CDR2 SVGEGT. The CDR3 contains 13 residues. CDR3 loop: CATGLRSYNEQFF. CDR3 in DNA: TGTGCTACCGGACTACGAAGCTACAATGAGCAGTTCTTC.

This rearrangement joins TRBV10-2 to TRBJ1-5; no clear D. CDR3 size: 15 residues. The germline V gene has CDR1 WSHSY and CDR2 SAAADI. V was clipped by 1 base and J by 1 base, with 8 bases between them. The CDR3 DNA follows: TGCGCCAGCAGTGAGTACAGTAGGAGCAATCAGCCCCAGCATTTT. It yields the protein CASSEYSRSNQPQHF.